These 25 T cell receptor beta chains were all obtained from the same sample, sequenced in a study of T cell responses to AZD1222 COVID-19 vaccine. The method was immunoSEQ multiplex PCR; TCRdb's version includes in-frame clones alone and lacks a portion of them. The sample carries 130,000 or so clones, 93% recorded once. The source material was peripheral blood, sampled on day 0 of AZD1222 vaccination. The receptors were gathered from an adult in good health.

The chain employs TRBV5-4 and TRBJ1-5, with D perhaps matching TRBD1 (5 bases). Per germline, CDR1 SGHNT and CDR2 YYREEE (reference sequence). The germline V and J ends were trimmed by 0 bases and 4 bases, with 8 bases remaining between them. CDR3 length: 14 residues. CDR3 coding DNA: TGTGCCAGCAGCTTGGCAGGGACTAATCAGCCCCAGCATTTT. It encodes CASSLAGTNQPQHF.

The chain joins TRBV24-1 to TRBJ2-1; D could derive from TRBD1 or TRBD2 (5 bases each). Germline CDR1 and CDR2: KGHDR and SFDVKD. This CDR3 spans 16 amino acids. V was trimmed by 0 bases and J by 5 bases, leaving 13 bases between them. CDR3 residues: CATSDLRGPGDNEQFF. The CDR3 region has the DNA TGTGCCACCAGTGATTTGCGGGGACCTGGGGACAATGAGCAGTTCTTC.

This chain links TRBV7-2 with TRBJ2-3; 7 positions match TRBD2. The ends lost 0 bases at V and 6 bases at J; junction bases unmatched: 9. CDR1 and CDR2 (germline): SGHTA, FQGNSA. The CDR3 runs to 16 residues. This CDR3 is CASSLAGTPGRDTQYF. The CDR3 DNA sequence: TGTGCCAGCAGCTTAGCGGGGACCCCCGGGAGGGATACGCAGTATTTT.

The V call is TRBV6-5, the J call TRBJ2-7; 16 bases are shared with TRBD2. Per the germline V gene, CDR1 is MNHEY and CDR2 is SVGAGI. Trimming removed 6 bases from V and 7 bases from J; junction bases left unmatched: 6. The CDR3 is 15 amino acids. CDR3 protein: CASRAGTSGRGEQYF. In DNA, the CDR3 is TGTGCCAGCAGAGCCGGGACTAGCGGGAGGGGGGAGCAGTACTTC.

This chain joins TRBV7-2 and TRBJ1-1, with 7 nucleotides matching TRBD1. The ends lost 3 bases at V and 4 bases at J; junction bases unmatched: 5. The CDR3 runs 14 residues. CDR1 and CDR2 (germline): SGHTA, FQGNSA. Written as DNA, the CDR3 is TGTGCCAGCAGCTTGACAGGGTTGGGCACTGAAGCTTTCTTT. Protein product: CASSLTGLGTEAFF.

This chain uses TRBV19 with TRBJ2-3; 10 bases are shared with TRBD2. The V gene's germline CDR1 is LNHDA and CDR2 SQIVND (reference sequence). CDR3 length equals 15 residues. The junction had 5 bases not matched to a gene; V was cut back by 3 bases and J by 5 bases. For the CDR3, the DNA is TGTGCCAGTAGTATGGCTAGCGGGAGTGGAGATACGCAGTATTTT. Amino acids: CASSMASGSGDTQYF.

The J gene is TRBJ2-3, the V gene TRBV28, with D unresolved. CDR1 is MDHEN, CDR2 SYDVKM, per germline. The CDR3 consists of 12 residues. Trimming took 8 bases from V and 0 from J, leaving 6 bases between them. Here the CDR3 reads CASDASTDTQYF. The CDR3 DNA reads as TGTGCCAGCGATGCGAGCACAGATACGCAGTATTTT.

The CDR3 is CASSVGRNEQFF. The CDR3 bases are TGTGCCAGCAGCGTAGGCAGGAATGAGCAGTTCTTC. V usage is TRBV9 and J usage is TRBJ2-1; unclear D gene. The V end lost 0 bases, the J end lost 7 bases, and 5 bases lay between the germline ends. This CDR3 has 12 residues. The germline V gene has CDR1 SGDLS and CDR2 YYNGEE.

The V call is TRBV5-8, the J call TRBJ2-7; tentatively, D is TRBD1 (5 bases). Germline V gene data show CDR1 as SGHTS and CDR2 as YDEGEE. Between the trimmed V and J ends, which lost 0 bases and 3 bases, there was a span of 10 bases. This CDR3 has 14 residues. CDR3 sequence (DNA): TGTGCCAGCAGCTTGGCCCCAGGACACTACGAGCAGTACTTC. Amino acids: CASSLAPGHYEQYF. The variable domain in full, with the rest retrieved from reference TRBV5-8 and TRBJ2-7, is EAGVTQSPTHLIKTRGQQATLRCSPISGHTSVYWYQQALGLGLQFLLWYDEGEERNRGNFPPRFSGRQFPNYSSELNVNALELEDSALYLCASSLAPGHYEQYFGPGTRLTVT.

V is TRBV7-2 and J is TRBJ2-7, with D possibly matching TRBD1 (5 bases). In germline, CDR1 is SGHTA, CDR2 FQGNSA. The CDR3 is 15 amino acids. Trimming removed 1 base at V and 1 base at J, with 11 bases between. The CDR3 loop reads CASSLVRGQSYEQYF. The CDR3 DNA follows: TGTGCCAGCAGCTTAGTCCGAGGACAATCCTACGAGCAGTACTTC.

The chain uses TRBV7-2 and TRBJ1-5; D gene unclear. V was trimmed by 5 bases and J by 7 bases, leaving 15 bases between them. The CDR3 is 14 amino acids. Germline CDR1 reads SGHTA; CDR2 reads FQGNSA. DNA of the CDR3: TGTGCCAGCAGCCTCCTCGGAAGTAAGCAGCCCCAGCATTTT. Translating it yields CASSLLGSKQPQHF.

This clone was picked up one time. The CDR3 coding sequence is TGTGCCAGCAGTTTAACAGGGGCGGGTGAGCAGTTCTTC. Residues: CASSLTGAGEQFF. This chain joins TRBV28 and TRBJ2-1, with 7 nucleotides matching TRBD1. Trimming took 2 bases from V and 9 from J; bases not matched to a gene: 4. This CDR3 spans 13 amino acids. From germline, CDR1 is MDHEN and CDR2 SYDVKM.

The CDR3 sequence: CASSLTVGGNTEAFF. The CDR3, as DNA: TGTGCCAGCAGCTTAACCGTAGGGGGGAACACTGAAGCTTTCTTT. The chain has TRBV7-3 and TRBJ1-1; TRBD1 might be the D (6 bases). Germline CDR1 and CDR2: SGHTA and FQGTGA. V was pared by 0 bases and J by 1 base, with 9 bases between. The CDR3 extends over 15 amino acids.

This clone was recorded once. V is TRBV19 and J is TRBJ2-2, with D perhaps assigned TRBD1 or TRBD2 (6 bases each). Trimming pared 3 bases from V and 3 bases from J, leaving 11 bases between. Germline-derived CDR1 and CDR2 are LNHDA and SQIVND (reference sequence). This CDR3 has 15 residues. CDR3 nucleotide sequence: TGTGCCAGTAGTATGTCCGGGGGCTACACCGGGGAGCTGTTTTTT. This gives the protein CASSMSGGYTGELFF.

The V and J genes are TRBV28 and TRBJ1-4; D perhaps matches TRBD1 (6 bases). Between the trimmed V and J ends, which lost 7 bases and 5 bases, there was a span of 20 bases. Per germline, CDR1 MDHEN and CDR2 SYDVKM. This CDR3 contains 16 residues. The CDR3 DNA reads as TGTGCCAGCAACCCGGCTTCGGGGGCTATCAATGAAAAACTGTTTTTT. Protein sequence: CASNPASGAINEKLFF.

This chain joins TRBV28 and TRBJ2-7; possible D gene TRBD1, 6 bases. V gave up 2 bases and J gave up 7 bases, with 18 bases separating them. The CDR3 is 15 residues long. Germline assignment: CDR1 MDHEN and CDR2 SYDVKM. CDR3 nucleotide sequence: TGTGCCAGCAGTTTACCCCGACAGGTCTTGGGGGAGCAGTACTTC. Amino acids: CASSLPRQVLGEQYF.

V gene TRBV2 combines with J gene TRBJ1-1; D is uncertain. Germline lookup yields CDR1 SNHLY and CDR2 FYNNEI. This CDR3 has 13 amino acids. Trimming pared 7 bases from V and 1 base from J, leaving 10 bases between. The CDR3 spells CASTKDANTEAFF. CDR3 bases: TGTGCCAGCACGAAGGACGCGAACACTGAAGCTTTCTTT.

This clone occurred once. This chain links TRBV20-1 with TRBJ2-3, with D perhaps being TRBD1 or TRBD2 (5 bases each). The CDR3 has 14 amino acids. Germline V gives CDR1 DFQATT, CDR2 SNEGSKA (reference sequence). Trimming took 3 bases from V and 0 from J, leaving 10 bases between them. CDR3 residues: CSASRGVSTDTQYF. The CDR3 DNA follows: TGCAGTGCTAGTCGAGGGGTTAGCACAGATACGCAGTATTTT.

This chain joins TRBV5-8 and TRBJ1-5; D ambiguous. Germline loops: CDR1 SGHTS, CDR2 YDEGEE. The CDR3 sequence is 15 residues long. The V gene lost 1 base and the J gene lost 6 bases, with 14 bases spanning the gap. This CDR3 reads CASSLRVDRGQPQHF. The CDR3 region has the DNA TGTGCCAGCAGCTTGAGGGTGGATAGAGGTCAGCCCCAGCATTTT.

This clone came up once. The chain is built from TRBV4-3 and TRBJ1-4; 11 positions match TRBD1. Per germline, CDR1 LGHNA and CDR2 YSLEER. V was pared by 0 bases and J by 10 bases, with 7 bases of the junction left unmatched. The CDR3 length is 16 residues. In DNA, the CDR3 is TGCGCCAGCAGCCAAGATCCGGGACAGGGGGTAGGAAAACTGTTTTTT. This encodes CASSQDPGQGVGKLFF.

V gene TRBV9 combines with J gene TRBJ1-2, with 12 bases identical to TRBD1. Trimming cost V 5 bases and J 8 bases; bases outside gene matches: 4. The CDR3 consists of 13 residues. Germline lookup yields CDR1 SGDLS and CDR2 YYNGEE. CDR3 in amino acids: CASRGQGAKGYTF. Here the CDR3 DNA reads TGTGCCAGCAGGGGACAGGGGGCGAAGGGCTACACCTTC.

The CDR3 protein is CASSFRLAVTDTQYF. The CDR3 region has the DNA TGTGCCAGCAGCTTCCGACTAGCGGTCACAGATACGCAGTATTTT. The chain joins TRBV5-8 to TRBJ2-3, with 9 bases fitting TRBD2. Trimming at V came to 2 bases and at J to 2 bases, leaving 3 bases not matched to a gene. Germline V gives CDR1 SGHTS, CDR2 YDEGEE. CDR3 length: 15 residues. Drawing the rest from reference TRBV5-8 and TRBJ2-3, the complete variable domain is EAGVTQSPTHLIKTRGQQATLRCSPISGHTSVYWYQQALGLGLQFLLWYDEGEERNRGNFPPRFSGRQFPNYSSELNVNALELEDSALYLCASSFRLAVTDTQYFGPGTRLTVL.

V and J are TRBV6-1 and TRBJ1-5; D ambiguous. CDR1 is MNHNS and CDR2 is SASEGT in the germline V gene. The CDR3 runs to 19 residues. Trimming cost V 2 bases and J 0 bases, with 20 bases left between them. CDR3 protein: CASSEKSVYRGYSNQPQHF. In DNA, the CDR3 is TGTGCCAGCAGTGAAAAAAGCGTCTATCGGGGTTATAGCAATCAGCCCCAGCATTTT.

The chain employs TRBV19 and TRBJ1-1, with D unresolved. CDR3 length equals 13 residues. The V gene lost 3 bases and the J gene lost 7 bases, with 12 bases spanning the gap. Germline loops: CDR1 LNHDA, CDR2 SQIVND (reference sequence). The CDR3 DNA reads TGTGCCAGTAGTATTGGGCAAATGCGTGAAGCTTTCTTT. This gives the protein CASSIGQMREAFF.

The chain uses TRBV4-2 and TRBJ2-7; D is perhaps TRBD1 or TRBD2 (5 bases each). The CDR3 sequence is 15 residues long. The germline gives CDR1 LGHNA, CDR2 YNFKEQ. Trimming removed 1 base at V and 2 bases at J, with 12 bases between. The CDR3 protein is CASSQGDGGAYEQYF. For the CDR3, the DNA is TGTGCCAGCAGCCAAGGGGACGGTGGAGCCTACGAGCAGTACTTC.